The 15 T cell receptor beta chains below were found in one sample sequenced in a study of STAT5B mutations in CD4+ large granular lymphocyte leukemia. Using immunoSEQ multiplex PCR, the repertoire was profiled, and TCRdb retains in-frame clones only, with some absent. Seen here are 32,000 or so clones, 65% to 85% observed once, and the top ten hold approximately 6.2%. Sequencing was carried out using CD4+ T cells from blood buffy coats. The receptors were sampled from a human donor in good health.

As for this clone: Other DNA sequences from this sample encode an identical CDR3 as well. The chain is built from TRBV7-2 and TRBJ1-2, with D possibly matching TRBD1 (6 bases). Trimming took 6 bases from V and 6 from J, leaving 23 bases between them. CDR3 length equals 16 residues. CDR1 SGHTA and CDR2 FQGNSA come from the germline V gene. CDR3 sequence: CASSRPGQGALDGYTF. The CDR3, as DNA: TGTGCCAGCAGTCGACCGGGACAAGGAGCCCTAGATGGCTACACCTTC. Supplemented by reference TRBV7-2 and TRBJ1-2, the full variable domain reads GAGVSQSPSNKVTEKGKDVELRCDPISGHTALYWYRQSLGQGLEFLIYFQGNSAPDKSGLPSDRFSAERTGGSVSTLTIQRTQQEDSAVYLCASSRPGQGALDGYTFGSGTRLTVV.

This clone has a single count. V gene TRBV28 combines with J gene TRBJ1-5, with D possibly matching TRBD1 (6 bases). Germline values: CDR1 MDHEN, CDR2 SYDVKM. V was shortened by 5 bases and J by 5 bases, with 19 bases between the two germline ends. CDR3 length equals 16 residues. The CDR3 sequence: CASSPRKEGVYQPQHF. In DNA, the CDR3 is TGTGCCAGCAGTCCTCGAAAGGAGGGGGTGTATCAGCCCCAGCATTTT.

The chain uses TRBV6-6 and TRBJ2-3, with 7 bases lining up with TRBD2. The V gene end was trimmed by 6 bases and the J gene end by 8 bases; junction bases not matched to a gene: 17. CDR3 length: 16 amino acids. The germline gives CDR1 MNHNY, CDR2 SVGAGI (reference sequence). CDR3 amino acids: CASSRQRGSAETTQYF. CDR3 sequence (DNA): TGTGCCAGCAGCCGGCAGCGGGGTTCGGCCGAGACTACGCAGTATTTT.

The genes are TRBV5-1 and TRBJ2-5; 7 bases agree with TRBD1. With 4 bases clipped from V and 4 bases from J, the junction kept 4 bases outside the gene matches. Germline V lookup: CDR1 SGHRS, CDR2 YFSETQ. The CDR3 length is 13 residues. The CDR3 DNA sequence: TGCGCCAGCAGCCTCAGGGACAGAGAGACCCAGTACTTC. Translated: CASSLRDRETQYF.

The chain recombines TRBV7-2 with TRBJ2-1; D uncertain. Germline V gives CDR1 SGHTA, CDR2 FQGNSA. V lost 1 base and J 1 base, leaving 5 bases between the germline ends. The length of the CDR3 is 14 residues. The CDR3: CASSLGGSYNEQFF. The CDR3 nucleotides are TGTGCCAGCAGCTTAGGGGGATCCTACAATGAGCAGTTCTTC.

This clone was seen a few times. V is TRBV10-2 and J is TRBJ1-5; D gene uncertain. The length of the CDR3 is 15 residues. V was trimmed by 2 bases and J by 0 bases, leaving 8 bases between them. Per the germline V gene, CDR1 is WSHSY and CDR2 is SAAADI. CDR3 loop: CASSEGDYSNQPQHF. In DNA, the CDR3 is TGCGCCAGCAGTGAGGGGGATTATAGCAATCAGCCCCAGCATTTT.

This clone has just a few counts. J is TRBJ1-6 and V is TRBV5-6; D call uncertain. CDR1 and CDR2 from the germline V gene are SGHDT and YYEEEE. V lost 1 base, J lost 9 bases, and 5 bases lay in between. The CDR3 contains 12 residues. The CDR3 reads CASSLPGSPLHF. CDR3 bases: TGTGCCAGCAGCTTGCCAGGTTCACCCCTCCACTTT. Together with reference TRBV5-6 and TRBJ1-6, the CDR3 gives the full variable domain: DAGVTQSPTHLIKTRGQQVTLRCSPKSGHDTVSWYQQALGQGPQFIFQYYEEEERQRGNFPDRFSGHQFPNYSSELNVNALLLGDSALYLCASSLPGSPLHFGNGTRLTVT.

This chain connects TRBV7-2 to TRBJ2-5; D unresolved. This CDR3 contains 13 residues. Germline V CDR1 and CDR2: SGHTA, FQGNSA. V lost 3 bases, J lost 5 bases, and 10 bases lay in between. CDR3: CASSLGMGETQYF. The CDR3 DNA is TGTGCCAGCAGCTTGGGGATGGGGGAGACCCAGTACTTC. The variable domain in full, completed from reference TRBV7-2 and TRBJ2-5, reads GAGVSQSPSNKVTEKGKDVELRCDPISGHTALYWYRQSLGQGLEFLIYFQGNSAPDKSGLPSDRFSAERTGGSVSTLTIQRTQQEDSAVYLCASSLGMGETQYFGPGTRLLVL.

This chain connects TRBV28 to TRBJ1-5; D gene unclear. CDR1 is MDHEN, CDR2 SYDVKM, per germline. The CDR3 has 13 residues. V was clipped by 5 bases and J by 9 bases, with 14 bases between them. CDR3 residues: CASSPNLVRPQHF. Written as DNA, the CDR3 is TGTGCCAGCAGTCCCAACCTGGTACGGCCCCAGCATTTT.

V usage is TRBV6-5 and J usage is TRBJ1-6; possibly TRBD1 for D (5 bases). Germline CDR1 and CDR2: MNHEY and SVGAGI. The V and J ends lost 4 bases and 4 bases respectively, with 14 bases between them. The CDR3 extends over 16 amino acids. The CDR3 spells CASSSRGTLYNSPLHF. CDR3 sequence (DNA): TGTGCCAGCAGTTCCCGCGGGACCCTTTATAATTCACCCCTCCACTTT.

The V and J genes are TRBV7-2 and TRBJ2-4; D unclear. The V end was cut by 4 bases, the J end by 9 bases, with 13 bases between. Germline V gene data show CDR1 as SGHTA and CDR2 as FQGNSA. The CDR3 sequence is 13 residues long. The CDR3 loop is CASSSRSFGIQYF. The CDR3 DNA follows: TGTGCCAGCAGCTCAAGGTCCTTCGGCATTCAGTACTTC.

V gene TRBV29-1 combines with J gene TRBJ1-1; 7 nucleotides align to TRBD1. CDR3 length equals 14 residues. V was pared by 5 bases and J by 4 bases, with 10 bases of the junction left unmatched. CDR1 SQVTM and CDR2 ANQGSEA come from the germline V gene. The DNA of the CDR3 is TGCAGCGTTTCTCAGACAGGGCCAACCACTGAAGCTTTCTTT. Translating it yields CSVSQTGPTTEAFF. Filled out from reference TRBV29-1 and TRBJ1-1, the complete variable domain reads SAVISQKPSRDICQRGTSLTIQCQVDSQVTMMFWYRQQPGQSLTLIATANQGSEATYESGFVIDKFPISRPNLTFSTLTVSNMSPEDSSIYLCSVSQTGPTTEAFFGQGTRLTVV.

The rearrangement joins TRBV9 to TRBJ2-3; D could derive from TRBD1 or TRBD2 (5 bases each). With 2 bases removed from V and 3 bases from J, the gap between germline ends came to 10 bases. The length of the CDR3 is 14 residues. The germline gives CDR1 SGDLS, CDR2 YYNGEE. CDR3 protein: CASSVGPMTDTQYF. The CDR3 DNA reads TGTGCCAGCAGCGTGGGACCCATGACAGATACGCAGTATTTT.

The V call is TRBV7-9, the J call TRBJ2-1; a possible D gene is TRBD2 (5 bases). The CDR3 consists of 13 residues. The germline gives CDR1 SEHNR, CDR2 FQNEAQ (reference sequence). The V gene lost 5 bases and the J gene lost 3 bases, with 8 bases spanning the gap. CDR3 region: CASSPGGYNEQFF. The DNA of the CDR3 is TGTGCCAGCAGCCCAGGAGGCTACAATGAGCAGTTCTTC.

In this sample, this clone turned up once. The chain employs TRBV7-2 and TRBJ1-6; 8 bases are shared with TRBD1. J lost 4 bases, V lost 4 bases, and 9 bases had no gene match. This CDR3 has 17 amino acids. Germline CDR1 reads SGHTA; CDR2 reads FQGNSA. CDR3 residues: CASSYPPTGGYNSPLHF. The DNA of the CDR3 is TGTGCCAGCAGCTACCCCCCAACAGGGGGTTATAATTCACCCCTCCACTTT. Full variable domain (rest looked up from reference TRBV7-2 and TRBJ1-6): GAGVSQSPSNKVTEKGKDVELRCDPISGHTALYWYRQSLGQGLEFLIYFQGNSAPDKSGLPSDRFSAERTGGSVSTLTIQRTQQEDSAVYLCASSYPPTGGYNSPLHFGNGTRLTVT.